What follows describes a single TCR beta chain. Antigen specificity is unknown. This sample was included in a study of identical twins. Study observations and caveats: The study drew conclusions from cross-sectional statistical analysis, not from following the same donors. Researchers caution that invariant MAIT and iNKT cells could partly confound zero-insertion analyses.

A universal primer site came from template switching; cDNA carried unique molecular identifiers. Via MiXCR, TCRdb re-called the 5' RACE reads, giving one row per CDR3 protein. This sample carries some 460,000 distinct CDR3 sequences, 12% to 15% of them seen once, and the ten largest clones take more than 0.5%. This sample was also put to use in a study of yellow fever vaccine responses in identical twins. That source adds: On the reported evidence, twins' vaccine T cell responses seemed partly convergent and partly personalized.

Sample: CD4+ T cells sorted from blood. This receptor was taken from a woman under 30 in good health.

The chain's CDR3 is CASSTRGGVLNEQFF. The DNA for the CDR3 is TGTGCCAGCAGCACCCGGGGGGGTGTACTCAATGAGCAGTTCTTC. V is TRBV7-9 and J is TRBJ2-1; 8 positions agree with TRBD2. This CDR3 is 15 amino acids long. CDR1 is SEHNR and CDR2 is FQNEAQ in the germline V gene (reference sequence). The V segment lost 5 bases and the J segment 6 bases; nucleotides outside the gene matches: 9.